The source of this TCR beta chain is a study of T cells in Graves' hyperthyroidism and ophthalmopathy. A patient was excluded if there was uncontrolled infection, other autoimmune disease, pregnancy or lactation. TCR beta CDR3 sequences were amplified from RNA transcripts. The HTBI primer set was used in a first-round RT-PCR of the TCR CDR3. MiXCR was run by TCRdb on the multiplex PCR reads, yielding one entry per CDR3 protein. The top ten hold under 8.5% of the sample, which has hundreds of thousands of distinct CDR3 sequences, nearly 45% seen once. This CDR3 region has 17 residues. Germline CDR1 reads SNHLY; CDR2 reads FYNNEI. Trimming stripped 2 bases from V and 1 base from J, with 12 bases between. The sample holds many counts of this clonotype.

The sample comprised peripheral blood or thyroid tissue (not recorded which). This chain links TRBV2 with TRBJ2-6, with D possibly being TRBD1 or TRBD2 (5 bases each). This clonotype originated in an adult man with Graves' disease, either hyperthyroidism or ophthalmopathy (not recorded which). In nucleotides, the CDR3 is TGTGCCAGCAGTGAACCCGGGGCCCAGTCTGGGGCCAACGTCCTGACTTTC. Amino acids: CASSEPGAQSGANVLTF.